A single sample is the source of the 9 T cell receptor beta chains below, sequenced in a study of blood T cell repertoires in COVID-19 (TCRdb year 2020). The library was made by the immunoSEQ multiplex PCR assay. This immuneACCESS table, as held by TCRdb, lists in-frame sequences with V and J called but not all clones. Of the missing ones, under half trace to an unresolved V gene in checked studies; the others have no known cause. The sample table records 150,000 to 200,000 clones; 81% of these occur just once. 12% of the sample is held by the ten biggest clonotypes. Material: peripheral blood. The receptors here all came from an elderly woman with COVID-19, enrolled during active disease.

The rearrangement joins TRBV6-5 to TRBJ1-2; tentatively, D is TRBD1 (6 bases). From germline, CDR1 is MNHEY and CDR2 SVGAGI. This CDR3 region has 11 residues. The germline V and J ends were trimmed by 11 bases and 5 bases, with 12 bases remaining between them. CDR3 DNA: TGTGCCGCAATGAGGGGGTATGGCTACACCTTC. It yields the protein CAAMRGYGYTF.

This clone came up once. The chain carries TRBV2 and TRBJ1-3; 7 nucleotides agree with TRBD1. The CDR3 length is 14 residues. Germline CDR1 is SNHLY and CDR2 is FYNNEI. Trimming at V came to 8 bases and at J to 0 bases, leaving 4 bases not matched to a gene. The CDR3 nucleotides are TGTGCCAGCCGGGGACAGCTCTCTGGAAACACCATATATTTT. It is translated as CASRGQLSGNTIYF.

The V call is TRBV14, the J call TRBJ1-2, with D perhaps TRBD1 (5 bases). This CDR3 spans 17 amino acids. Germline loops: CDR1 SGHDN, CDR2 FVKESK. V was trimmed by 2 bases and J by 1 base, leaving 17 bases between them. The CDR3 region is CASSQHTRPTDNYGYTF. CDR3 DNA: TGTGCCAGCAGCCAACACACACGCCCGACAGATAACTATGGCTACACCTTC.

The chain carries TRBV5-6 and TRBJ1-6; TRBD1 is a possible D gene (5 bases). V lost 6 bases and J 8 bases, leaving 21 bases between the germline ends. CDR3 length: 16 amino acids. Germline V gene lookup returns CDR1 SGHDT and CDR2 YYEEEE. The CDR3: CASISVTTGGYSPLHF. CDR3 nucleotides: TGTGCCAGCATCTCTGTTACGACCGGGGGGTATTCACCCCTCCACTTT.

The CDR3 bases are TGTGCCAGCAGTTTAGGCAGGGCGTACTCCTACGAGCAGTACTTC. Protein: CASSLGRAYSYEQYF. This chain connects TRBV28 to TRBJ2-7; weak D call: TRBD1 (5 bases). The CDR3 runs 15 residues. With 2 bases removed from V and 0 bases from J, the gap between germline ends came to 11 bases. The V gene's germline CDR1 is MDHEN and CDR2 SYDVKM.

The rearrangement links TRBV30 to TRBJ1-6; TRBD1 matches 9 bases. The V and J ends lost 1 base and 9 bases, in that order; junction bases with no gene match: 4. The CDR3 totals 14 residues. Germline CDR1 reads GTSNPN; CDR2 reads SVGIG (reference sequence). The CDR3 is CAWSAGTGPSPLHF. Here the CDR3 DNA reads TGTGCCTGGAGTGCCGGGACAGGGCCTTCACCCCTCCACTTT.

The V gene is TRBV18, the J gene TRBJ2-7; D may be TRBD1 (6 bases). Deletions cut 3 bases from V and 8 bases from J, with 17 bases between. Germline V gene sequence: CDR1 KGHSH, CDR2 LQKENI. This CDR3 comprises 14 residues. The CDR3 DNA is TGTGCCAGCTCACCGCCAACTCACAGGGACCAGCAGTACTTC. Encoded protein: CASSPPTHRDQQYF.

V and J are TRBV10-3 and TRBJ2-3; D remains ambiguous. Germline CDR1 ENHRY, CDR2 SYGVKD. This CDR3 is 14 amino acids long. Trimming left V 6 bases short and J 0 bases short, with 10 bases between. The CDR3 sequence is CAIRPSQSTDTQYF. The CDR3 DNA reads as TGTGCCATCAGGCCTTCTCAGAGCACAGATACGCAGTATTTT.

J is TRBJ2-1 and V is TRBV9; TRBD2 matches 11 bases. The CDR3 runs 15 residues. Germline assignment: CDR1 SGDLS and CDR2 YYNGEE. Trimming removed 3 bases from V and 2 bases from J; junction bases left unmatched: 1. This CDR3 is CASSGSGRAYNEQFF. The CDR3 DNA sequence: TGTGCCAGCAGCGGTAGCGGGAGGGCCTACAATGAGCAGTTCTTC. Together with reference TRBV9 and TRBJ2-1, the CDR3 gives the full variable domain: DSGVTQTPKHLITATGQRVTLRCSPRSGDLSVYWYQQSLDQGLQFLIQYYNGEERAKGNILERFSAQQFPDLHSELNLSSLELGDSALYFCASSGSGRAYNEQFFGPGTRLTVL.